This is a list of T cell receptor beta chains from one sample in a study of cytomegalovirus exposure and HLA in healthy donors. Sequencing used immunoSEQ multiplex PCR; TCRdb keeps in-frame clones, though not all of them. The table lists approximately 240,000 clones, approximately 84% of them singletons, with 0.55% to 0.7% in the top ten. Sequenced material: PBMCs. Source of these receptors: a woman aged 40-49 years in good health and CMV-seronegative. Both conserved end residues are part of each CDR3. D genes are given only for firm matches. Clone size is shown for a subset of rows, as once, few, many or a class of expanded clone.

.	TRBV6-5	TRBJ1-2	.	TGTGCCAGCAGTTACGGTATAAACTATGGCTACCCCTTC	CASSYGINYGYPF
.	TRBV30	TRBJ2-5	TRBD2	TGTGCCTGGACCAGCGGGGGGGCTGAGACCCAGTACTTC	CAWTSGGAETQYF
.	TRBV7-9	TRBJ2-3	.	TGTGCCAGCAGTTTCCCGGGGACTAGCACAGATACGCAGTATTTT	CASSFPGTSTDTQYF
.	TRBV5-1	TRBJ2-1	.	TGCGCCAGCAGCTGGAGGAATGAGCAGTTCTTC	CASSWRNEQFF
few	TRBV5-5	TRBJ1-5	.	TGTGCCAGCAGCTTGGGGGGGCACCAGGGCGGCAATCAGCCCCAGCATTTT	CASSLGGHQGGNQPQHF
few	TRBV25-1	TRBJ1-4	.	TGTGCCAGCAGTGAATATGGCTCAAAACTGTTTTTT	CASSEYGSKLFF
once	TRBV25-1	TRBJ1-1	.	TGTGCCAGCAGTGTGAGGGGGGGTGTTATAAAGGATGAAGCTTTCTTT	CASSVRGGVIKDEAFF
.	TRBV7-9	TRBJ1-3	.	TGTGCCAGCAGCCAAGGGGGATTATCTGGAAACACCATATATTTT	CASSQGGLSGNTIYF
.	TRBV5-1	TRBJ2-7	.	TGCGCCAGCAGCCTGGGGGCGGGGGAGCAGTACTTC	CASSLGAGEQYF
.	TRBV27	TRBJ1-1	TRBD1	TGTGCCAGCAGTCGCCTGCCCGGGACAGCGAACACTGAAGCTTTCTTT	CASSRLPGTANTEAFF
.	TRBV30	TRBJ2-3	TRBD2	TGTGCCTGGACTAGCGGGGGGCAACTCACAGATACGCAGTATTTT	CAWTSGGQLTDTQYF
.	TRBV15	TRBJ2-7	.	TGTGCCACCAGCAGAGATCTCGGGTACGAGCAGTACTTC	CATSRDLGYEQYF
.	TRBV29-1	TRBJ2-3	TRBD2	TGCAGCGTTGATGAAGCGGGGGGGCGCTCAGATACGCAGTATTTT	CSVDEAGGRSDTQYF
.	TRBV28	TRBJ2-2	.	TGTGCCAGCTCGGGACTCAACACCGGGGAGCTGTTTTTT	CASSGLNTGELFF
.	TRBV7-9	TRBJ2-5	.	TGTGCCAGCAGCCTTATAAGAGTTCAAGAGACCCAGTACTTC	CASSLIRVQETQYF
.	TRBV28	TRBJ2-3	.	TGTGCCAGCACCCCATGGGGCGCCACAGATACGCAGTATTTT	CASTPWGATDTQYF
.	TRBV7-9	TRBJ1-5	TRBD1	TGTGCCAGCAGCCTTACAGGGGGCGAAGGTTCCAATCAGCCCCAGCATTTT	CASSLTGGEGSNQPQHF
once	TRBV5-4	TRBJ2-7	.	TGTGCCAGCAGCTTGTGGGCAGGGAACGAGCAGTACTTC	CASSLWAGNEQYF